A single sample gave rise to the 22 T cell receptor beta chains below, sequenced in a study of T-cell reconstitution after alpha-beta-depleted transplantation in children (dated by TCRdb to about 2016). Receptor libraries were prepared by PCR. The sequencer was an Illumina HiSeq 2500. Molecular barcoding was employed in the preparation of TCR libraries, with unique molecular identifiers being used to normalize TCRbeta repertoire quantification. Starting from the raw public reads, TCRdb applied fastp trimming at Q25, assembled clones with MiXCR and retained in-frame beta chains. All rows with the same CDR3 protein become a single entry with the most common DNA and genes. The sample table records 28,000 or so distinct CDR3 sequences; roughly a sixth of these occur just once. The ten biggest clones cover 35% of the sample. This sample's time point label indicates: day 60 (about 2 months) after transplantation. The sample's treatment or condition, from its label and the paper: allogeneic hematopoietic cell transplantation with graft depleted of TCRalphabeta T cells and CD19 B cells.

Sample: PBMCs, mostly from graft donor cells, taken 60 days after TCRalphabeta/CD19-depleted stem cell transplant. Receptors were obtained from a male patient between 2 and 15 years old who had a stem cell transplant for acute lymphoblastic leukemia, so the T cells may come from the graft donor.

The chain carries TRBV7-9 and TRBJ2-7, with a weak D call TRBD1 (6 bases). CDR3 size: 15 residues. CDR1 and CDR2 (germline): SEHNR, FQNEAQ (reference sequence). The ends were cut back, 4 bases at V and 3 bases at J, with 16 bases in the middle. The CDR3 reads CASSSLIGQNYEQYF. CDR3 bases: TGTGCCAGCAGCTCTTTAATAGGACAGAACTACGAGCAGTACTTC.

The gene calls are TRBV6-5 and TRBJ2-1, with D tentatively TRBD2 (5 bases). Deletions cut 0 bases from V and 7 bases from J, with 10 bases between. The CDR3 is made up of 14 amino acids. Germline assignment: CDR1 MNHEY and CDR2 SVGAGI. In DNA form, the CDR3 reads TGTGCCAGCAGTTACTCGAGGGCGCGGAATGAGCAGTTCTTC. Translated: CASSYSRARNEQFF.

This clonotype appeared many times. The chain is built from TRBV24-1 and TRBJ2-5, with a weak D call TRBD1 (5 bases). Trimming shortened V by 3 bases and J by 1 base, and 11 bases separated the two germline ends. Germline-derived CDR1 and CDR2 are KGHDR and SFDVKD. The CDR3 runs to 15 residues. The CDR3 is CATSDGADLQETQYF. CDR3 nucleotides: TGTGCCACCAGTGATGGGGCGGACCTCCAAGAGACCCAGTACTTC.

This chain connects TRBV7-9 to TRBJ2-1; D may be TRBD1 (6 bases). Germline CDR1 and CDR2: SEHNR and FQNEAQ (reference sequence). CDR3 length: 15 residues. The germline V and J ends were trimmed by 5 bases and 6 bases, with 17 bases remaining between them. The CDR3 DNA is TGTGCCAGCAGCAACACAGGGATGGGTACCAATGAGCAGTTCTTC. Its translation is CASSNTGMGTNEQFF.

This clonotype showed up just once. V and J are TRBV21-1 and TRBJ1-6. TRBV21-1 constitutes a pseudogene. The CDR3 runs to 15 residues. CDR3 DNA: TGTGCCAGCAGCATTCTTCGCGGCGGGGTTTCACCCCTCCACTTT. It specifies CASSILRGGVSPLHF.

This chain uses TRBV20-1 with TRBJ2-2; tentatively, D is TRBD1 (5 bases). This CDR3 has 14 residues. The V end lost 1 base, the J end lost 3 bases, and 9 bases lay between the germline ends. Germline loops: CDR1 DFQATT, CDR2 SNEGSKA (reference sequence). This CDR3 is CSARVGPYTGELFF. CDR3 bases: TGCAGTGCTAGAGTGGGGCCCTACACCGGGGAGCTGTTTTTT.

The chain uses TRBV29-1 and TRBJ2-1; D unclear. The ends were cut back, 3 bases at V and 8 bases at J, with 2 bases in the middle. The CDR3 has 9 amino acids. The germline V gene encodes CDR1 SQVTM and CDR2 ANQGSEA. The CDR3 loop reads CSVDHEQFF. In DNA form, the CDR3 reads TGCAGCGTTGACCATGAGCAGTTCTTC.

This clonotype has more than one count but fewer than ten. A much larger clone differs by one base, so this may be a read error. The chain joins TRBV5-7 to TRBJ2-3; TRBD2 might be the D (5 bases). Being an ORF, TRBV5-7 has a function that is uncertain. There are 13 residues in the CDR3. The germline V and J ends were trimmed by 4 bases and 1 base, with 7 bases remaining between them. CDR3 loop: CASSPGGTDTQYF. The CDR3, as DNA: TGTGCCAGCAGCCCCGGGGGCACAGATACGCAGTATTTT.

The V call is TRBV12-3 or TRBV12-4, the J call TRBJ2-3; maybe TRBD2 (6 bases). The CDR3 contains 15 residues. The V end lost 1 base, the J end lost 0 bases, and 8 bases lay between the germline ends. The DNA of the CDR3 is TGTGCCAGCAGTTTAGGTCTAGCGAGCACAGATACGCAGTATTTT. Its translation: CASSLGLASTDTQYF.

In this sample, this clonotype turned up many times. The genes are TRBV7-2 and TRBJ2-3, with a tentative D call TRBD1 (5 bases). V was shortened by 2 bases and J by 5 bases, with 14 bases between the two germline ends. Germline values: CDR1 SGHTA, CDR2 FQGNSA. This CDR3 has 15 amino acids. CDR3 nucleotide sequence: TGTGCCAGCAGCTTAAGCCCGACAGCTCGAGATACGCAGTATTTT. Residues: CASSLSPTARDTQYF.

This clonotype has ten or more counts. The V gene is TRBV10-2, the J gene TRBJ2-3; D is perhaps TRBD1 or TRBD2 (6 bases each). Germline V gene lookup returns CDR1 WSHSY and CDR2 SAAADI. The CDR3 is 15 amino acids. Trimming pared 3 bases from V and 1 base from J, leaving 11 bases between. The CDR3 loop is CASSEDGGRTDTQYF. CDR3 sequence (DNA): TGCGCCAGCAGTGAAGACGGGGGCCGCACAGATACGCAGTATTTT.

The table lists this clonotype with a few counts. The chain employs TRBV20-1 and TRBJ1-4; D remains ambiguous. The germline CDR1 and CDR2 sequences are DFQATT and SNEGSKA (reference sequence). This CDR3 contains 16 residues. Trimming pared 6 bases from V and 0 bases from J, leaving 17 bases between. The chain's CDR3 is CSAPGQAVATNEKLFF. The CDR3 region has the DNA TGCAGTGCCCCGGGTCAGGCCGTTGCAACTAATGAAAAACTGTTTTTT.

This clonotype came up a few times. The chain links TRBV10-3 to TRBJ1-1; possible D gene TRBD1, 6 bases. Germline CDR1 ENHRY, CDR2 SYGVKD. CDR3 size: 13 residues. V lost 6 bases to trimming and J lost 4 bases, with 12 bases between them. Here the CDR3 DNA reads TGTGCCATCAGATCCGAGGGGGGCACTGAAGCTTTCTTT. Protein sequence: CAIRSEGGTEAFF.

The CDR3 here is CASGQGWTEAFF. The CDR3 DNA is TGTGCCAGCGGACAGGGCTGGACTGAAGCTTTCTTT. The chain is built from TRBV2 and TRBJ1-1; 8 bases match TRBD1. The germline V gene encodes CDR1 SNHLY and CDR2 FYNNEI. The CDR3 has 12 amino acids. V was clipped by 8 bases and J by 5 bases; unmatched bases: 4.

This clonotype was recorded at least ten times. The chain is built from TRBV7-9 and TRBJ2-3; perhaps D is TRBD1 or TRBD2 (5 bases each). CDR3 length equals 16 residues. Per the germline V gene, CDR1 is SEHNR and CDR2 is FQNEAQ (reference sequence). The V gene lost 4 bases and the J gene lost 2 bases, with 16 bases spanning the gap. DNA of the CDR3: TGTGCCAGCAGCTCAAGCCCCGGGACGTTCACAGATACGCAGTATTTT. Translation gives CASSSSPGTFTDTQYF.

This chain links TRBV20-1 with TRBJ1-1; perhaps TRBD1 as D (5 bases). This CDR3 is 12 amino acids long. Germline V CDR1 and CDR2: DFQATT, SNEGSKA (reference sequence). The CDR3 DNA reads TGCGCCATTGGTTGGGGCAACACTGAAGCTTTCTTT. It translates to CAIGWGNTEAFF.

The chain combines TRBV11-2 with TRBJ2-1; D call uncertain. CDR3 length: 15 residues. With 0 bases removed from V and 8 bases from J, the gap between germline ends came to 14 bases. Germline V gene data show CDR1 as SGHAT and CDR2 as FQNNGV. The CDR3 region has the DNA TGTGCCAGCAGCTTAGAGTCGGGCAGTCCGCATGAGCAGTTCTTC. This gives the protein CASSLESGSPHEQFF.

This clonotype has at least ten counts. The chain is built from TRBV5-1 and TRBJ2-3; 10 bases agree with TRBD1. Trimming at V came to 2 bases and at J to 5 bases, leaving 5 bases not matched to a gene. This CDR3 spans 15 amino acids. CDR1 and CDR2 from the germline V gene are SGHRS and YFSETQ. Here the CDR3 reads CASSFNRDRGDTQYF. The CDR3 coding sequence is TGCGCCAGCAGCTTTAACCGGGACAGGGGAGATACGCAGTATTTT. The variable domain in full, with the rest retrieved from reference TRBV5-1 and TRBJ2-3, is KAGVTQTPRYLIKTRGQQVTLSCSPISGHRSVSWYQQTPGQGLQFLFEYFSETQRNKGNFPGRFSGRQFSNSRSEMNVSTLELGDSALYLCASSFNRDRGDTQYFGPGTRLTVL.

The chain has TRBV7-2 and TRBJ1-4, with 8 nucleotides matching TRBD1. The CDR3 runs 16 residues. Unmatched junction bases numbered 10, after V lost 2 bases and J lost 8 bases. Germline assignment: CDR1 SGHTA and CDR2 FQGNSA. CDR3 sequence reads: CASSLSRAGGQEKLFF. The DNA of the CDR3 is TGTGCCAGCAGCTTAAGTAGGGCAGGGGGCCAGGAAAAACTGTTTTTT.

In this sample, this clonotype turned up many times. The rearrangement links TRBV20-1 to TRBJ1-5; no clear D gene. The germline gives CDR1 DFQATT, CDR2 SNEGSKA (reference sequence). The germline V and J ends were trimmed by 3 bases and 6 bases, with 12 bases remaining between them. CDR3 length: 13 amino acids. As DNA, the CDR3 is TGCAGTGCTAGGACGCAGGTCGGTCAGCCCCAGCATTTT. It codes for CSARTQVGQPQHF.

V usage is TRBV7-9 and J usage is TRBJ2-7, with 10 bases that match TRBD2. V shed 5 bases, J shed 0 bases, and the junction held 1 base outside the gene matches. The CDR3 extends over 14 amino acids. Germline V gene sequence: CDR1 SEHNR, CDR2 FQNEAQ (reference sequence). The CDR3 nucleotides are TGTGCCAGCAGCCCTAGCGGGAGCTCCTACGAGCAGTACTTC. It encodes CASSPSGSSYEQYF. The whole variable domain, remainder taken from reference TRBV7-9 and TRBJ2-7, is DTGVSQNPRHKITKRGQNVTFRCDPISEHNRLYWYRQTLGQGPEFLTYFQNEAQLEKSRLLSDRFSAERPKGSFSTLEIQRTEQGDSAMYLCASSPSGSSYEQYFGPGTRLTVT.

This clonotype has more than one count but fewer than ten. The J gene is TRBJ2-7, the V gene TRBV28; weak D call: TRBD1 (6 bases). V was trimmed by 2 bases and J by 2 bases, leaving 10 bases between them. From germline, CDR1 is MDHEN and CDR2 SYDVKM. CDR3 size: 14 residues. The CDR3 reads CASSLPGQTYEQYF. The CDR3 DNA reads TGTGCCAGCAGTTTACCTGGACAGACCTACGAGCAGTACTTC.